This T cell receptor beta chain stems from a study of T cell responses to AZD1222 COVID-19 vaccine. The repertoire was sequenced with immunoSEQ multiplex PCR; TCRdb's copy has only in-frame clones and lacks some. The sample includes some 96,000 clones, around 90% seen only once; the top ten take 1.5% to 2%. The germline V gene encodes CDR1 SNHLY and CDR2 FYNNEI. Trimming at V came to 7 bases and at J to 10 bases, leaving 26 bases not matched to a gene. This CDR3 comprises 18 residues. Study results and caveats: Spike-specific TCR breadth and depth grew following two AZD1222 doses.

Points on this clone: Its antigen is currently unknown.

The clonotype originates from an adult in good health. The source was peripheral blood, collected on day 0 of AZD1222 vaccination. V usage is TRBV2 and J usage is TRBJ1-1; 8 positions agree with TRBD1. As DNA, the CDR3 is TGTGCCAGCATCATGGCAGGGGGCTACGTTGAAAGGAGCCTCGGAGCTTTCTTT. Translated: CASIMAGGYVERSLGAFF.